The 9 T cell receptor beta chains listed next were all sequenced from one sample in a study of T cells in Graves' hyperthyroidism and ophthalmopathy. It was RNA transcripts that yielded the amplified TCR beta CDR3 regions. The primer set for the first-round RT-PCR of the TCR CDR3 was HTBI. TCRdb reprocessed the multiplex PCR reads via MiXCR and lists one record per CDR3 protein. The repertoire has 450,000 to 500,000 distinct CDR3 sequences, roughly 23% of them found once; the top ten carry approximately 54%. The sequenced sample consisted of blood. These TCRs come from a woman between 70 and 85 years old with Graves' ophthalmopathy.

In this sample, this clonotype turned up once. This rearrangement joins TRBV6-1 to TRBJ2-5; 10 bases map to TRBD1. V was pared by 6 bases and J by 6 bases, with 13 bases of the junction left unmatched. CDR3 length: 16 residues. Looked up from germline, CDR1 is MNHNS and CDR2 is SASEGT. CDR3 sequence reads: CASSGGGQGRQKTQYF. DNA for the CDR3: TGTGCCAGCAGCGGCGGGGGACAGGGGAGACAAAAGACCCAGTACTTC.

V usage is TRBV20-1 and J usage is TRBJ2-7; no reliable D call. Trimming took 4 bases from V and 0 from J, leaving 13 bases between them. The germline V gene encodes CDR1 DFQATT and CDR2 SNEGSKA (reference sequence). This CDR3 spans 14 amino acids. CDR3 in DNA: TGCAGTGCTAAACCCCCAGCAAGCTCCTACGAGCAGTACTTC. It specifies CSAKPPASSYEQYF.

The chain links TRBV6-2 or TRBV6-3 to TRBJ2-7; a weak D match, TRBD2 (6 bases). Germline V gives CDR1 MNHEY, CDR2 SVGEGT. V lost 6 bases and J 0 bases, leaving 15 bases between the germline ends. This CDR3 region has 15 residues. CDR3 sequence (DNA): TGTGCCAGCAGATCCGGGACTCTTAGCTCCTACGAGCAGTACTTC. This translates into CASRSGTLSSYEQYF.

This clonotype was observed a handful of times. The CDR3 DNA follows: TGCGCCAGCAGCTTAGAGGGGGCGCGGGAGCAGTACTTC. Translating gives CASSLEGAREQYF. This chain connects TRBV5-1 to TRBJ2-7, with 7 nucleotides matching TRBD1. Trimming at V came to 2 bases and at J to 7 bases, leaving 6 bases not matched to a gene. This CDR3 contains 13 residues. Looked up from germline, CDR1 is SGHRS and CDR2 is YFSETQ.

This clonotype was recorded many times. The J gene is TRBJ2-1, the V gene TRBV2, with D perhaps TRBD2 (6 bases). This CDR3 comprises 14 residues. V lost 7 bases, J lost 7 bases, and 17 bases lay in between. Germline CDR1 SNHLY, CDR2 FYNNEI. The CDR3 sequence is CASKGLAWLNEQFF. The CDR3 DNA reads as TGTGCCAGCAAGGGGCTAGCGTGGCTGAATGAGCAGTTCTTC.

This CDR3 reads CASRTAARGPNEKLFF. The CDR3 DNA sequence: TGTGCCAGCAGGACCGCGGCCAGGGGGCCTAATGAAAAACTGTTTTTT. The V and J genes are TRBV28 and TRBJ1-4; 8 nucleotides line up with TRBD1. Germline V lookup: CDR1 MDHEN, CDR2 SYDVKM. Trimming cost V 6 bases and J 3 bases; bases outside gene matches: 9. The CDR3 covers 16 residues. Full variable domain (missing parts from reference TRBV28 and TRBJ1-4): DVKVTQSSRYLVKRTGEKVFLECVQDMDHENMFWYRQDPGLGLRLIYFSYDVKMKEKGDIPEGYSVSREKKERFSLILESASTNQTSMYLCASRTAARGPNEKLFFGSGTQLSVL.

The gene calls are TRBV30 and TRBJ2-7, with a tentative D call TRBD1 (7 bases). This CDR3 has 14 residues. Per germline, CDR1 GTSNPN and CDR2 SVGIG (reference sequence). V shed 5 bases and J shed 4 bases, with 18 bases lying between them. The CDR3, as DNA: TGTGCCTGGGGGGCGGGACAGTTTCCTTACGAGCAGTACTTC. Its translation is CAWGAGQFPYEQYF.

This clonotype has a handful of counts. The chain is built from TRBV19 and TRBJ1-5, with D hard to call. The length of the CDR3 is 16 residues. The V gene lost 2 bases and the J gene lost 1 base, with 12 bases spanning the gap. Germline-derived CDR1 and CDR2 are LNHDA and SQIVND (reference sequence). The CDR3 region is CASSISGLLSNQPQHF. The CDR3, as DNA: TGTGCCAGTAGTATATCCGGGCTACTAAGCAATCAGCCCCAGCATTTT.

The rearrangement uses TRBV5-1 and TRBJ2-7, with D possibly matching TRBD2 (5 bases). The CDR3 is 14 amino acids. Germline V CDR1 and CDR2: SGHRS, YFSETQ. Deletions cut 1 base from V and 7 bases from J, with 15 bases between. CDR3 region: CASSLNAAAREQYF. DNA of the CDR3: TGCGCCAGCAGCTTGAACGCAGCGGCGAGAGAGCAGTACTTC.